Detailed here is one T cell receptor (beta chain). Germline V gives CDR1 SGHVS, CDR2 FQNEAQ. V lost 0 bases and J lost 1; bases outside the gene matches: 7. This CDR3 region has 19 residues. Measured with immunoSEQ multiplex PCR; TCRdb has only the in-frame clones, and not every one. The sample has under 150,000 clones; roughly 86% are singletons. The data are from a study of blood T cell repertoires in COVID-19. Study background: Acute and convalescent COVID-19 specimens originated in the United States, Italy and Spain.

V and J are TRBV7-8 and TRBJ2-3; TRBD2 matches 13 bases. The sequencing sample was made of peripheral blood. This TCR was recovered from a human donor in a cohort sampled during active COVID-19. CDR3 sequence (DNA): TGTGCCAGCAGCTTAGCAATCCCGGGACTAGCGGGGCGCACAGATACGCAGTATTTT. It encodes CASSLAIPGLAGRTDTQYF.